A single sample is the source of the 8 T cell receptor beta chains below, sequenced in a study of early T cells in non-severe SARS-CoV-2 infection. One entry per CDR3 protein results from TCRdb running MiXCR on the 5' RACE reads. The repertoire has about 60,000 distinct CDR3 sequences, roughly 12% of them found once; the top ten carry approximately 4.8%. The sample consisted of whole blood. These receptors came from an adult who was a healthcare worker with PCR-confirmed SARS-CoV-2 infection or an uninfected control (not recorded which).

This clonotype was seen repeatedly, ten times or more. V usage is TRBV12-3 or TRBV12-4 and J usage is TRBJ2-5; 11 bases match TRBD1. The V and J ends lost 3 bases and 5 bases, in that order; junction bases with no gene match: 5. CDR3 length: 15 amino acids. This chain's CDR3 is CASSFADRGRETQYF. CDR3 nucleotides: TGTGCCAGCAGTTTTGCGGACAGGGGGCGGGAGACCCAGTACTTC.

As regards this clonotype: This sequence may be a read error, since a much larger clone differs from it by one base. V gene TRBV27 combines with J gene TRBJ2-7; D is unresolved. Germline V lookup: CDR1 MNHEY, CDR2 SMNVEV (reference sequence). The CDR3 is 14 residues long. CDR3 in amino acids: CTSSSTLKTYEQYF. CDR3 nucleotides: TGTACCAGCAGTTCAACCCTAAAAACCTACGAGCAGTACTTC.

This clonotype has at least ten counts. The genes are TRBV28 and TRBJ2-7; D gene uncertain. This CDR3 is built from 12 residues. V lost 2 bases and J lost 2, with 4 bases in between. CDR1 and CDR2 (germline): MDHEN, SYDVKM. In DNA form, the CDR3 reads TGTGCCAGCAGTTTAGGGACCTACGAGCAGTACTTC. This sequence encodes CASSLGTYEQYF.

This clonotype has a count of ten or more. The chain joins TRBV7-2 to TRBJ2-7; maybe TRBD2 (7 bases). Germline CDR1 SGHTA, CDR2 FQGNSA. Deletions cut 1 base from V and 3 bases from J, with 16 bases between. CDR3 length: 16 amino acids. The DNA for the CDR3 is TGTGCCAGCAGCTTAGGGGGGGGCGTATCCCTCTACGAGCAGTACTTC. Its protein product is CASSLGGGVSLYEQYF. The full variable domain, completed using reference TRBV7-2 and TRBJ2-7, is GAGVSQSPSNKVTEKGKDVELRCDPISGHTALYWYRQSLGQGLEFLIYFQGNSAPDKSGLPSDRFSAERTGGSVSTLTIQRTQQEDSAVYLCASSLGGGVSLYEQYFGPGTRLTVT.

This chain links TRBV4-3 with TRBJ2-3; no reliable D call. Germline V CDR1 and CDR2: LGHNA, YSLEER. Deletions cut 0 bases from V and 3 bases from J, with 10 bases between. The CDR3 extends over 15 amino acids. The CDR3: CASSQERASTDTQYF. The CDR3 region has the DNA TGCGCCAGCAGCCAAGAGCGCGCTAGTACAGATACGCAGTATTTT.

V is TRBV9 and J is TRBJ2-5; TRBD1 might be the D (6 bases). Per germline, CDR1 SGDLS and CDR2 YYNGEE. The CDR3 covers 14 residues. V dropped 0 bases and J dropped 1 base, with 7 bases sitting between them. CDR3 protein: CASSVVGAQETQYF. CDR3 nucleotides: TGTGCCAGCAGCGTAGTGGGGGCCCAAGAGACCCAGTACTTC.

This clonotype was seen at least ten times. The CDR3, as DNA: TGTGCCATCAGTGGGGATACTGAAGCTTTCTTT. It yields the protein CAISGDTEAFF. The rearrangement uses TRBV10-3 and TRBJ1-1; D not certain. CDR3 size: 11 residues. CDR1 ENHRY and CDR2 SYGVKD come from the germline V gene. Trimming removed 4 bases at V and 5 bases at J, with 5 bases between.

This clonotype appeared many times. This sequence joins TRBV11-2 and TRBJ1-1; 7 bases line up with TRBD1. The V segment lost 4 bases and the J segment 4 bases; nucleotides outside the gene matches: 6. Germline values: CDR1 SGHAT, CDR2 FQNNGV. The CDR3 sequence is 14 residues long. In nucleotides, the CDR3 is TGTGCCAGCAGCTCCACAGGGGACGGCACTGAAGCTTTCTTT. It yields the protein CASSSTGDGTEAFF.